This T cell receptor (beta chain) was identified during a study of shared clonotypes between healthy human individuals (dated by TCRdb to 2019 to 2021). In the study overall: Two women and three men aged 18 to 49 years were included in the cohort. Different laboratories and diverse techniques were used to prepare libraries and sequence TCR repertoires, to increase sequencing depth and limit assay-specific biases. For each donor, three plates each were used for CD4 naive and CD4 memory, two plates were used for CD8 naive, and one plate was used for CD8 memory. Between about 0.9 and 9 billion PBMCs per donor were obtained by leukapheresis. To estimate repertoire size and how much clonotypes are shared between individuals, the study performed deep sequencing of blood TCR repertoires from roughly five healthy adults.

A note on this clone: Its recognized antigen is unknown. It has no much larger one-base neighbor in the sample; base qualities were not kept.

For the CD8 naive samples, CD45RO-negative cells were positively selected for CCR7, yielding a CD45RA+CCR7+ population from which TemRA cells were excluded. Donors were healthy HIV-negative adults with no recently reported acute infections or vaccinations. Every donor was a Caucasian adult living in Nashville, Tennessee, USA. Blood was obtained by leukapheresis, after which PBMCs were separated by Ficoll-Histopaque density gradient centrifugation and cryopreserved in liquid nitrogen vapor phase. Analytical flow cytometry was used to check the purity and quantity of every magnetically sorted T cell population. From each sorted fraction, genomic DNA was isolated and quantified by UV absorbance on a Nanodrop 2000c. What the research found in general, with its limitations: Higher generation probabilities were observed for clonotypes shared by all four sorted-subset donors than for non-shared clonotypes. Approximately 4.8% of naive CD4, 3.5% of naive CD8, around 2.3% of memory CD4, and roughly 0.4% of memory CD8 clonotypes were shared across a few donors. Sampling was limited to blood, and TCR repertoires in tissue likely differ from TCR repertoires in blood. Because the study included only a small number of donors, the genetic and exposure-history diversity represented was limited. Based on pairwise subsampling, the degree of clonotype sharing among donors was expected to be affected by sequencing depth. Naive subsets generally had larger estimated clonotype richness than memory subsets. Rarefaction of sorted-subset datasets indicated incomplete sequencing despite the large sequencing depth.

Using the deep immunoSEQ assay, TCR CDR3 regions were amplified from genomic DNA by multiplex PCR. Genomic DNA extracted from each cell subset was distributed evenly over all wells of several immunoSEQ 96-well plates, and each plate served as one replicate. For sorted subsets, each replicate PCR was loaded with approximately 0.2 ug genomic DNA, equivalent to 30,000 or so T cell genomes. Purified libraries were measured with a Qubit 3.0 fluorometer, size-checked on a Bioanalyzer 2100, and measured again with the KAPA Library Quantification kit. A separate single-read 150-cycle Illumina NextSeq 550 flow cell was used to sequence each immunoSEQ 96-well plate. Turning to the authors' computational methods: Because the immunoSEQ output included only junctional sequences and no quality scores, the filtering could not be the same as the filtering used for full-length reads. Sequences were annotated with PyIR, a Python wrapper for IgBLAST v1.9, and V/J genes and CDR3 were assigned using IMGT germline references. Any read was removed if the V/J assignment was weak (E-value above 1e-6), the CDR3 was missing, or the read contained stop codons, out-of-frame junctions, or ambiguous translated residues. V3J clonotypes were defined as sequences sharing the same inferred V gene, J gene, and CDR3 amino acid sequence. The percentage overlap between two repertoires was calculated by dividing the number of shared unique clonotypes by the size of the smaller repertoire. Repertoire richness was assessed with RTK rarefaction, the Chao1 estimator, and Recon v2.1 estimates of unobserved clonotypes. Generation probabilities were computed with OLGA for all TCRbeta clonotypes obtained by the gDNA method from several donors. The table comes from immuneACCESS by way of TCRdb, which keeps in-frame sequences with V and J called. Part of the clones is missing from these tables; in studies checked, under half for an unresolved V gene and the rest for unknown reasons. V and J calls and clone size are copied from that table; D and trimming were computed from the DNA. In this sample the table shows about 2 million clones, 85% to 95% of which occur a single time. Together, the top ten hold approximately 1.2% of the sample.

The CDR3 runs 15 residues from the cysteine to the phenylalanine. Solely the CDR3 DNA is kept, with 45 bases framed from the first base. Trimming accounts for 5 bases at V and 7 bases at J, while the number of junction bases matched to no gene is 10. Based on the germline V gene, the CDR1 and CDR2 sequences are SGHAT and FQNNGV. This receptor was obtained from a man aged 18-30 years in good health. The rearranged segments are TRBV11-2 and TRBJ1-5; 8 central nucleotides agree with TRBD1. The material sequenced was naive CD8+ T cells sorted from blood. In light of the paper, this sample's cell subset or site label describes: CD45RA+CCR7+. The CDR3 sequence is CASSAAGQGIQPQHF. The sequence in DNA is TGTGCCAGCAGCGCAGCAGGACAGGGTATACAGCCCCAGCATTTT.